Below, one TCR beta chain is given with its context. V dropped 6 bases and J dropped 3; count of bases not matched to a gene: 5. Germline values: CDR1 KGHSH, CDR2 LQKENI. The CDR3 extends over 14 amino acids. Study processing details: The assay estimated nucleated cells by amplifying reference gene primers. Clones were read by immunoSEQ multiplex PCR, and TCRdb kept only the in-frame ones, dropping some. V, J and clone size are those of that table, while D and trimming were read from the DNA. The table has about 480,000 clones, about 89% seen once. These data originate in a study of blood T cell repertoires in COVID-19. Study context: Samples taken during acute and convalescent COVID-19 were collected in the United States, Italy and Spain. Sample material is recorded as cDNA or gDNA derived from T cells, B-cell-depleted T cells, or PBMCs.

The rearrangement joins TRBV18 to TRBJ1-5; 7 nucleotides agree with TRBD1. The specimen sequenced was peripheral blood. This receptor was obtained from a young woman with acute or convalescent COVID-19. CDR3 DNA sequence: TGTGCCAGCTCTCGGGGACAGTCCAATCAGCCCCAGCATTTT. It translates to CASSRGQSNQPQHF.